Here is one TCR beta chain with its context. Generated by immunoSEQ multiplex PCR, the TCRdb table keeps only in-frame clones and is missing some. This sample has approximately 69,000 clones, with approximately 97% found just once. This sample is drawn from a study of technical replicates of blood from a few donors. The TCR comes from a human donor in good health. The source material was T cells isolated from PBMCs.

In DNA, the CDR3 is TGCAGCGTTGTTAGAGTAGAGACCCAGTACTTC. Translating it yields CSVVRVETQYF. This sequence joins TRBV29-1 and TRBJ2-5; the D is unclear. This CDR3 contains 11 residues. The germline V gene encodes CDR1 SQVTM and CDR2 ANQGSEA. Deletions cut 4 bases from V and 4 bases from J, with 7 bases between.